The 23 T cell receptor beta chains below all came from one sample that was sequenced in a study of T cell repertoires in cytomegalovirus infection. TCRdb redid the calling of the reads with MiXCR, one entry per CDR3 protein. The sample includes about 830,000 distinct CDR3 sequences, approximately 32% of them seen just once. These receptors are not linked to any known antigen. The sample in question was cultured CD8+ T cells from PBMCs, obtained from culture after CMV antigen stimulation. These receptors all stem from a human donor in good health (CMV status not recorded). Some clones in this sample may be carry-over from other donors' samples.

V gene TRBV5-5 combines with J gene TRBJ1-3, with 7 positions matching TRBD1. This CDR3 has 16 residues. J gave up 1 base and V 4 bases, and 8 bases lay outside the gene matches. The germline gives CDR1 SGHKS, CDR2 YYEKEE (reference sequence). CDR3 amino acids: CASSHPGQTSGNTIYF. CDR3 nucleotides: TGTGCCAGCAGCCATCCGGGACAGACATCTGGAAACACCATATATTTT. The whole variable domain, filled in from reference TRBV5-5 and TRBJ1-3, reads DAGVTQSPTHLIKTRGQQVTLRCSPISGHKSVSWYQQVLGQGPQFIFQYYEKEERGRGNFPDRFSARQFPNYSSELNVNALLLGDSALYLCASSHPGQTSGNTIYFGEGSWLTVV.

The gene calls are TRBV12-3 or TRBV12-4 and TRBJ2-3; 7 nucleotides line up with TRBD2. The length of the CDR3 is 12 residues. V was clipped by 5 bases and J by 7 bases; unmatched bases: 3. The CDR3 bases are TGTGCCAGCAGTACCGGGAGGAATACGCAGTATTTT. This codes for CASSTGRNTQYF.

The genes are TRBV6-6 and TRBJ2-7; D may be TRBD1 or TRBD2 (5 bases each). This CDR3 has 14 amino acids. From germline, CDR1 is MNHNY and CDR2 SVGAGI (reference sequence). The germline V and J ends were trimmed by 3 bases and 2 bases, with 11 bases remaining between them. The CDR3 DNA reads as TGTGCCAGCAGTTATAGGGACGGACCCTACGAGCAGTACGTC. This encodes CASSYRDGPYEQYV.

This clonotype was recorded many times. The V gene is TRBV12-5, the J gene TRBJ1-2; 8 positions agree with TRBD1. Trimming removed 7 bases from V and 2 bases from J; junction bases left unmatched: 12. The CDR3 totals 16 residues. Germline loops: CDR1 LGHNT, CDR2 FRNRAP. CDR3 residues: CASVDGQGRNNYGYTF. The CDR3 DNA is TGTGCTAGTGTCGATGGACAGGGCCGGAACAACTATGGCTACACCTTC.

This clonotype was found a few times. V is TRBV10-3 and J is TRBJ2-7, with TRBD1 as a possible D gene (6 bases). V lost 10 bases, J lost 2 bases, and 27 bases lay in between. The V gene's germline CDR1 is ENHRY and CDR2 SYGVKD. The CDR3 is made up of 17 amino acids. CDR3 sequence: CATMDSKGRGRTYEQYF. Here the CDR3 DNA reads TGTGCCACCATGGACTCGAAGGGCAGGGGTAGAACCTACGAGCAGTACTTC.

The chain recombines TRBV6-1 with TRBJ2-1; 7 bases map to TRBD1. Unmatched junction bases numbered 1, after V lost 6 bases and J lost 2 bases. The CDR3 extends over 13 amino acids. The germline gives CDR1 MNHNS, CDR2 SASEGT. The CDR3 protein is CASSDRAYNEQFF. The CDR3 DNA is TGTGCCAGCAGCGACAGGGCCTACAATGAGCAGTTCTTC.

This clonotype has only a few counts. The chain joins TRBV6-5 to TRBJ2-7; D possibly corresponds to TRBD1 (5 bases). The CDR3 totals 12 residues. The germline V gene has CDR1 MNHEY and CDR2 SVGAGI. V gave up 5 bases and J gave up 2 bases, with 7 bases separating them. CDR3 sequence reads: CASSPDTYEQYF. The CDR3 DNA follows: TGTGCCAGCAGTCCGGACACCTACGAGCAGTACTTC.

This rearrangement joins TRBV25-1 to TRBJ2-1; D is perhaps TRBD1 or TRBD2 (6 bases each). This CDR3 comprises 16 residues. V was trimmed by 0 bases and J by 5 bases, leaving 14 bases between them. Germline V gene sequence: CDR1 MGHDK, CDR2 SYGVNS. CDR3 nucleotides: TGTGCCAGCAGTGAATATCAGGGGACGGGGGACAATGAGCAGTTCTTC. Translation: CASSEYQGTGDNEQFF.

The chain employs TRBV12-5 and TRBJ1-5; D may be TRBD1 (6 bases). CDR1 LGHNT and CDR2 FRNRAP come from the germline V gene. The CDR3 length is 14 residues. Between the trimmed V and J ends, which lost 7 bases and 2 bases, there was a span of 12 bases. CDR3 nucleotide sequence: TGTGCTAGTGCCCCCTGGACAGGCAATCAGCCCCAGCATTTT. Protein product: CASAPWTGNQPQHF.

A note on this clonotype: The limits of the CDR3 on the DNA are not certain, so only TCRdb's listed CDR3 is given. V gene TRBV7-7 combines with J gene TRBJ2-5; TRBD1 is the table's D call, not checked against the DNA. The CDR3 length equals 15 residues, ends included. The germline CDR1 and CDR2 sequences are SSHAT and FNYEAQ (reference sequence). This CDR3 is CASSRDSGGILAQYF.

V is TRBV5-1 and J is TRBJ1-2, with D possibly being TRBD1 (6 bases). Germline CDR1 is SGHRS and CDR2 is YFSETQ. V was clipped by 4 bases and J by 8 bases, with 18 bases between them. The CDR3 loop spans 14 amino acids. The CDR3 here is CASSPLGGPGGYTF. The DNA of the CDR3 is TGCGCCAGCAGCCCCCTTGGGGGGCCGGGGGGCTACACCTTC.

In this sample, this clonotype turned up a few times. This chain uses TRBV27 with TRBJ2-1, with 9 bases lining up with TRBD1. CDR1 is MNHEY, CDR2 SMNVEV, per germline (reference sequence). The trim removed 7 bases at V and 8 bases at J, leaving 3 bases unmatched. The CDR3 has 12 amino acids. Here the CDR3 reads CASNRGPYEQFF. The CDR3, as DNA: TGTGCCAGCAACAGGGGGCCCTATGAGCAGTTCTTC.

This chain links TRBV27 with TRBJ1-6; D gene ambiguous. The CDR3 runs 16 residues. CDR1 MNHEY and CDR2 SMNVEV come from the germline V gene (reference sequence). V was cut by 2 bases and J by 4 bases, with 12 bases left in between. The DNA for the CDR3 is TGTGCCAGCAGTTTACGAGGACCCATTTATAATTCACCCCTCCACTTT. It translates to CASSLRGPIYNSPLHF.

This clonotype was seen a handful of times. The DNA of the CDR3 is TGCGCCAGCAGCCAGGACAGGGCTGGCAATCAGCCCCAGCATTTT. Translating gives CASSQDRAGNQPQHF. This rearrangement joins TRBV4-1 to TRBJ1-5, with 8 bases lining up with TRBD1. CDR1 and CDR2 (germline): MGHRA, YSYEKL. The V gene end was trimmed by 3 bases and the J gene end by 2 bases; junction bases not matched to a gene: 3. The CDR3 totals 15 residues.

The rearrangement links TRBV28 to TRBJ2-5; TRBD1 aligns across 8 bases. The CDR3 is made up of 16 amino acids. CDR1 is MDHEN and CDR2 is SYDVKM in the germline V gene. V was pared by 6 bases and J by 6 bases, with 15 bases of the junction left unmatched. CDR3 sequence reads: CASSSDRGRGLKTQYF. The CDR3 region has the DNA TGTGCCAGCAGCTCAGACAGGGGAAGAGGTTTGAAGACCCAGTACTTC. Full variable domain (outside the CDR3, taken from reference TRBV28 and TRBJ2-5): DVKVTQSSRYLVKRTGEKVFLECVQDMDHENMFWYRQDPGLGLRLIYFSYDVKMKEKGDIPEGYSVSREKKERFSLILESASTNQTSMYLCASSSDRGRGLKTQYFGPGTRLLVL.

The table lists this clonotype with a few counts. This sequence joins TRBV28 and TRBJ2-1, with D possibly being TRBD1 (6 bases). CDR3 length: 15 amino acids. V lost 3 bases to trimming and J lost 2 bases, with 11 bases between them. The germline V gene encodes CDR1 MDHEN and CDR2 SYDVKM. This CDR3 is CASSFDRITYNEQFF. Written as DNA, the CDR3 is TGTGCCAGCAGTTTCGACAGGATCACCTACAATGAGCAGTTCTTC.

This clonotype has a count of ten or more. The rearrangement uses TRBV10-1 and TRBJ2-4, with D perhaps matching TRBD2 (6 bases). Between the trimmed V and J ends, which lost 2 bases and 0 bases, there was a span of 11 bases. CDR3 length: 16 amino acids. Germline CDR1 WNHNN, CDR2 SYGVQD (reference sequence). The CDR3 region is CASSEGQGLAKNIQYF. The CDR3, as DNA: TGCGCCAGCAGTGAGGGGCAGGGACTAGCCAAAAACATTCAGTACTTC.

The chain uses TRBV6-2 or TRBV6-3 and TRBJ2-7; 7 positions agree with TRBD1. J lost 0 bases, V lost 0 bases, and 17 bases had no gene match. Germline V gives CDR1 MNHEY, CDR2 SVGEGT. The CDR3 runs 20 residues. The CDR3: CASSYSRDRREQGSSYEQYV. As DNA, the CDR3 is TGTGCCAGCAGTTACTCGAGGGACAGAAGGGAGCAGGGTAGCTCCTACGAGCAGTACGTC.

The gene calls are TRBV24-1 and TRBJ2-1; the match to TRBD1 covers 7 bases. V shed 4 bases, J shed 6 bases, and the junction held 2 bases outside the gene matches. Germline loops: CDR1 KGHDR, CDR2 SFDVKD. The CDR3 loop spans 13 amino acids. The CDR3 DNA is TGTGCCACCAGTGACTCAGGGGGCAATGAGCAGTTCTTC. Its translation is CATSDSGGNEQFF.

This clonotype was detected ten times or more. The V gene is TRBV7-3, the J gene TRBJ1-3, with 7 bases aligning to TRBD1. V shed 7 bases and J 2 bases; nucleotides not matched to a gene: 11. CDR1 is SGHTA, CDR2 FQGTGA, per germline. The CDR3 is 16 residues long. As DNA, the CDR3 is TGTGCCAGCATCCGATCCAGACAGGGCCCTGGAAACACCATATATTTT. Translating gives CASIRSRQGPGNTIYF.

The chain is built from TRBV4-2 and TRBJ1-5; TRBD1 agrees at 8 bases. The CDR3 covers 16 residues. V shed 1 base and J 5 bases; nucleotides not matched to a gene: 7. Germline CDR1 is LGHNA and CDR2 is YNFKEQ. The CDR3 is CASSQGTGRGDQPQHF. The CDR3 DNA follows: TGTGCCAGCAGCCAAGGGACAGGGAGGGGAGATCAGCCCCAGCATTTT.

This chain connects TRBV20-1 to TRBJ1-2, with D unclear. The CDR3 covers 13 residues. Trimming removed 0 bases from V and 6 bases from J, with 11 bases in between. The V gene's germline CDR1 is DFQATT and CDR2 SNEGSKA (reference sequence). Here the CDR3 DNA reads TGCAGTGCTAGAGATCCCTTCGGGGATGGCTACACCTTC. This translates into CSARDPFGDGYTF.

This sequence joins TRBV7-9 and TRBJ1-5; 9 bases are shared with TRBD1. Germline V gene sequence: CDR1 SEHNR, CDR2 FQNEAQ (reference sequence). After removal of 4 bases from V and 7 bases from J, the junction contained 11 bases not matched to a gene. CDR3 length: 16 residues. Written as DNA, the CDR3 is TGTGCCAGCAGCTCTGAGACAGGGGGAGTTTTCCAGCCCCAGCATTTT. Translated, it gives CASSSETGGVFQPQHF.